This T cell receptor (beta chain) was recovered during a study of Graves' ophthalmopathy and Graves' hyperthyroidism. This clonotype came up many times. Investigators amplified TCR beta CDR3 regions from RNA transcripts. The workflow started with a first-round RT-PCR run with HTBI primers and then moved on to a second-round multiplex PCR. TCRdb re-derived calls from the multiplex PCR reads in MiXCR, one entry per CDR3 protein. The sample comprises 450,000 to 600,000 distinct CDR3 sequences, roughly 40% of which are singletons, and 3.5% to 4.5% rests with the top ten. Germline values: CDR1 SGHTA, CDR2 FQGTGA. V lost 2 bases, J lost 0 bases, and 7 bases stayed unmatched. The CDR3 extends over 16 amino acids.

The receptor comes from an adult man with Graves' hyperthyroidism. Material for sequencing was peripheral blood or thyroid tissue (not recorded which). This chain connects TRBV7-3 to TRBJ2-7; 7 bases match TRBD1. Here the CDR3 DNA reads TGTGCCAGCAGCTTATTAGGGGGACAGAGCTCCTACGAGCAGTACTTC. Translated, it gives CASSLLGGQSSYEQYF.